The 2 T cell receptor beta chains below come from one sample, sequenced in a study of OX40 agonist ivuxolimab in advanced cancers. The repertoire was sequenced with immunoSEQ multiplex PCR; TCRdb's copy has only in-frame clones and lacks some. The profile shows 65,000 to 85,000 clones, 84% of them singletons. The sample here was CD4+ or CD8+ T cells sorted from blood, taken in a trial of the OX40 agonist ivuxolimab. The receptors stem from an adult with an advanced solid tumor such as melanoma, head and neck, liver or kidney cancer.

The chain joins TRBV10-3 to TRBJ2-5, with TRBD2 matching over 8 bases. This CDR3 has 15 residues. V was clipped by 6 bases and J by 3 bases; unmatched bases: 9. Germline CDR1 is ENHRY and CDR2 is SYGVKD. The CDR3 bases are TGTGCCATCAGAGCCGGGGGGGCGGGGAAAGAGACCCAGTACTTC. This codes for CAIRAGGAGKETQYF.

In nucleotides, the CDR3 is TGTGCCAGCTCCCCCCCAGGGCTTAATACGCAGTATTTT. It codes for CASSPPGLNTQYF. The chain joins TRBV18 to TRBJ2-3; D possibly corresponds to TRBD1 (5 bases). Trimming removed 6 bases from V and 7 bases from J, with 14 bases in between. The germline gives CDR1 KGHSH, CDR2 LQKENI. This CDR3 region has 13 residues.